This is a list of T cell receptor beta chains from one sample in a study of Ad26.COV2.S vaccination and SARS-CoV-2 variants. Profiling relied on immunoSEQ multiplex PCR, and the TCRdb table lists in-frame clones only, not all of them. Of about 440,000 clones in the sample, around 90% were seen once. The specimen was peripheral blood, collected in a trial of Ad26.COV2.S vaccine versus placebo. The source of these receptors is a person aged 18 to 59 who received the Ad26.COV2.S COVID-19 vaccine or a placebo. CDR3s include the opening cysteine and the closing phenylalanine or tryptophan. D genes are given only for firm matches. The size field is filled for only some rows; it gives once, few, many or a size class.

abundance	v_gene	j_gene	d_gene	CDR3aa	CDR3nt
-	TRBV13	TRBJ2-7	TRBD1	CASSYGQGTIGRTSYEQYF	TGTGCCAGCAGCTATGGACAGGGGACTATCGGGAGGACGTCCTACGAGCAGTACTTC
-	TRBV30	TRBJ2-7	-	CAWLDRAGEYEQYF	TGTGCCTGGTTAGATAGAGCAGGGGAGTACGAGCAGTACTTC
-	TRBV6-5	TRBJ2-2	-	CASSLGLFYTGELFF	TGTGCCAGCAGCCTAGGACTTTTCTACACCGGGGAGCTGTTTTTT
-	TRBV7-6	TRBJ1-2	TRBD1	CASSPRSGTANYGYTF	TGTGCCAGCAGCCCCCGATCCGGGACAGCTAACTATGGCTACACCTTC
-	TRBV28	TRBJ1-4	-	CASSFGRNEKLFF	TGTGCCAGCAGTTTCGGACGGAATGAAAAACTGTTTTTT
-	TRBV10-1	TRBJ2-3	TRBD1	CASRPYGTGPPDTQYF	TGCGCCAGCAGACCTTACGGGACAGGGCCCCCCGATACGCAGTATTTT
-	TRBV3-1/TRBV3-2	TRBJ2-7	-	CASSQRPSVQYF	TGTGCCAGCAGCCAGCGACCCAGCGTGCAGTACTTC
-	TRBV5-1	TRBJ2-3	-	CASSPRTVSSTDTQYF	TGCGCCAGCAGCCCCCGGACTGTATCTAGCACAGATACGCAGTATTTT
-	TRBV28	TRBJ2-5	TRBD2	CASRFFSGRGYQETQYF	TGTGCCAGCAGGTTCTTTAGCGGGAGGGGGTACCAAGAGACCCAGTACTTC
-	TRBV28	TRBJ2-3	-	CASSPPGAIDTQYF	TGTGCCAGCAGTCCCCCCGGGGCGATAGATACGCAGTATTTT
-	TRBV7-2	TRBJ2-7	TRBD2	CASSPVGAGTTEQYF	TGTGCCAGCAGCCCTGTCGGGGCCGGGACTACTGAGCAGTACTTC
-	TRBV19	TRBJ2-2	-	CASSIWPAGELFF	TGTGCCAGTAGTATTTGGCCCGCCGGGGAGCTGTTTTTT
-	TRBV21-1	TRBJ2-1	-	CASSKTSNEQFF	TGTGCCAGCAGCAAAACCTCGAATGAGCAGTTCTTC
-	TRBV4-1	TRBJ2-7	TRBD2	CASSQRLAGATYEQYF	TGCGCCAGCAGCCAACGACTAGCGGGAGCCACCTACGAGCAGTACTTC
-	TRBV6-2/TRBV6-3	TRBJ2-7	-	CASSPRYEQYF	TGTGCCAGCAGTCCCCGCTACGAGCAGTACTTC
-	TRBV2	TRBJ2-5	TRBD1	CASRAGTGEETQYF	TGTGCCAGCAGAGCCGGGACAGGGGAAGAGACCCAGTACTTC
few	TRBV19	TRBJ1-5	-	CASSIGAGANQPQHF	TGTGCCAGTAGTATAGGGGCAGGCGCTAATCAGCCCCAGCATTTT
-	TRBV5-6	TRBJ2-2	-	CASSSESYEELFF	TGTGCCAGCAGCTCAGAAAGCTACGAGGAGCTGTTTTTT
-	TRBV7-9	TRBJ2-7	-	CASSLQGTEQYF	TGTGCCAGCAGCTTGCAGGGTACCGAGCAGTACTTC
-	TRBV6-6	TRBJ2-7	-	CASSYPSRPGPPEQYF	TGTGCCAGCAGTTACCCTTCCCGGCCCGGACCCCCCGAGCAGTACTTC
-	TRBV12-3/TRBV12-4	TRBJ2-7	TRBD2	CASSRSGREQYF	TGTGCCAGCAGCCGGAGCGGGAGAGAGCAGTACTTC
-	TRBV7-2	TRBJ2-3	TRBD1	CASSLGQGGGDTQYF	TGTGCCAGCAGCTTAGGACAGGGTGGTGGAGATACGCAGTATTTT
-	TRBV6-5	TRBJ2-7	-	CASLSWENEQYF	TGTGCCTCTCTATCGTGGGAAAACGAGCAGTACTTC
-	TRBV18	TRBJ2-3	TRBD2	CASSLSVGLASSTDTQYF	TGTGCCAGCTCATTATCTGTTGGACTAGCCTCTAGCACAGATACGCAGTATTTT
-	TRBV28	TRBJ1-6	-	CASKTEGLWAPLHF	TGTGCCAGCAAGACAGAGGGGCTTTGGGCACCCCTCCACTTT
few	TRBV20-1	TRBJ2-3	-	CSAREDTQYF	TGCAGTGCTAGAGAAGATACGCAGTATTTT
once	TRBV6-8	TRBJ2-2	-	CASIGRTGELFF	TGTGCCAGCATAGGGCGGACCGGGGAGCTGTTTTTT
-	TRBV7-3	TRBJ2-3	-	CASSLVPGVNMDTQYF	TGTGCCAGCAGCTTAGTGCCGGGAGTTAATATGGATACGCAGTATTTT
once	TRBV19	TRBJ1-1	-	CASTGRGNTEAFF	TGTGCCAGTACGGGAAGGGGAAACACTGAAGCTTTCTTT